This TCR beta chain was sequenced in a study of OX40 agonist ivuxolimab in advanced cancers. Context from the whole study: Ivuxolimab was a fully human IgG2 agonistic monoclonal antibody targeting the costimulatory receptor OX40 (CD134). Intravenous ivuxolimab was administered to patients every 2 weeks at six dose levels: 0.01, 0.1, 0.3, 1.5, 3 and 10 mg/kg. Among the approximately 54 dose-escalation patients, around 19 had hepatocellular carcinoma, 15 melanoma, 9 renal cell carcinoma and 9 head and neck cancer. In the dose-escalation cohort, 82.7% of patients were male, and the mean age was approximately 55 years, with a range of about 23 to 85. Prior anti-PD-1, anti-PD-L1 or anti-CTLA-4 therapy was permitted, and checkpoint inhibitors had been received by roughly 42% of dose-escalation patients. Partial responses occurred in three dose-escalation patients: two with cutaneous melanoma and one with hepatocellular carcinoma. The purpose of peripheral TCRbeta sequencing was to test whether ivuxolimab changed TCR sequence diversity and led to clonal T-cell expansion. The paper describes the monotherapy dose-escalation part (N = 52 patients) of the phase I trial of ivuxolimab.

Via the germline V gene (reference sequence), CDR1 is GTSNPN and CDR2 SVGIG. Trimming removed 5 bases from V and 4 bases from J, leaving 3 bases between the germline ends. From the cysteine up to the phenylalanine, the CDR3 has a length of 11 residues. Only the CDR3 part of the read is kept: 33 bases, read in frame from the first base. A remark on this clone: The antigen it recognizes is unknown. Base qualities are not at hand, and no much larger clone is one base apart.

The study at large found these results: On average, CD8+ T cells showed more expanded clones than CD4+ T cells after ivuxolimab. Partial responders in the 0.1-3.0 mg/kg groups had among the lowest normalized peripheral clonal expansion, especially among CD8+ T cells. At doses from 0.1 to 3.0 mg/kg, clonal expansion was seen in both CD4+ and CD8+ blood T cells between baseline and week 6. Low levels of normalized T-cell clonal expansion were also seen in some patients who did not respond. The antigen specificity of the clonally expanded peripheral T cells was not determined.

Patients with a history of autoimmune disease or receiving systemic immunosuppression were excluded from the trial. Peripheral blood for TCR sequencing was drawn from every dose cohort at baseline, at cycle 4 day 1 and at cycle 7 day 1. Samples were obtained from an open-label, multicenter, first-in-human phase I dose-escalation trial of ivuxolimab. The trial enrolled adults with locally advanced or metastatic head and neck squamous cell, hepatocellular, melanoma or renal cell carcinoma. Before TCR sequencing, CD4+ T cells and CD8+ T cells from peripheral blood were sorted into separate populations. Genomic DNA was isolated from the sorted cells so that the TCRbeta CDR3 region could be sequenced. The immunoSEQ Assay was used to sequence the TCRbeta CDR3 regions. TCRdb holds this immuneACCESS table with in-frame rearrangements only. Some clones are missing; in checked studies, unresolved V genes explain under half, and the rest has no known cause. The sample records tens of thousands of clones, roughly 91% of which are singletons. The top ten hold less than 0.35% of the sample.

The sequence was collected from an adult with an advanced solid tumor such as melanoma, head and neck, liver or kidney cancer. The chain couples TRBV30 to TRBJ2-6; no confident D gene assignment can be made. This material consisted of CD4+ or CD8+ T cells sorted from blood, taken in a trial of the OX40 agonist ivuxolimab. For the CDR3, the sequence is CAWSGANVLTF. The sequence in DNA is TGTGCCTGGTCGGGGGCCAACGTCCTGACTTTC.